Below, 25 T cell receptor beta chains from the same sample are listed, as sequenced in a study of blood T cells in healthy people across ages. The use of a sample-barcoded 5' primer and a J-beta primer mix characterized a second PCR of roughly 6 to 11 cycles. MiXCR was run by TCRdb on the 5' RACE reads, yielding one entry per CDR3 protein. The sample has 1,500,000 or so distinct CDR3 sequences; 35% to 45% are singletons. The sequencing sample was made of blood. The receptors originated from a woman aged 18-35 years in good health.

On this clonotype: It may be a read error: a sequence one base away is much more abundant. The chain links TRBV20-1 to TRBJ2-1; 9 bases fit TRBD2. Unmatched junction bases numbered 10, after V lost 5 bases and J lost 5 bases. This CDR3 is built from 15 residues. The germline V gene encodes CDR1 DFQATT and CDR2 SNEGSKA (reference sequence). CDR3 sequence (DNA): TGCAGTGCTGGCAGGGGCGGGGGGGTGGACAATGAGCAGTTCTTC. Encoded protein: CSAGRGGGVDNEQFF.

The V and J genes are TRBV20-1 and TRBJ1-5; possible D gene TRBD1, 6 bases. This CDR3 region has 14 residues. Trimming left V 6 bases short and J 4 bases short, with 16 bases between. The germline CDR1 and CDR2 sequences are DFQATT and SNEGSKA (reference sequence). Here the CDR3 reads CSASSGTQNQPQHF. In nucleotides, the CDR3 is TGCAGTGCAAGCTCCGGGACACAGAATCAGCCCCAGCATTTT.

This clonotype was detected only a few times. V usage is TRBV20-1 and J usage is TRBJ2-1, with D tentatively TRBD2 (6 bases). This CDR3 spans 15 amino acids. V shed 0 bases and J shed 6 bases, with 15 bases lying between them. CDR1 DFQATT and CDR2 SNEGSKA come from the germline V gene (reference sequence). CDR3 sequence: CSARDSRQGGNEQFF. The DNA for the CDR3 is TGCAGTGCTAGAGATTCTAGGCAGGGAGGCAATGAGCAGTTCTTC.

This clonotype was observed a few times. The chain carries TRBV27 and TRBJ2-5, with unresolved D. V lost 7 bases to trimming and J lost 5 bases, with 29 bases between them. Germline loops: CDR1 MNHEY, CDR2 SMNVEV (reference sequence). The CDR3 sequence is 18 residues long. CDR3 sequence (DNA): TGTGCCAGCAAACCCGACCCCCTAGGCGGTCTGTCCGTCGAGACCCAGTACTTC. Translation: CASKPDPLGGLSVETQYF.

V is TRBV7-2 and J is TRBJ2-3; 7 bases align to TRBD2. The CDR3 is 16 amino acids. With V trimmed by 1 base and J by 2 bases, 6 bases remained unmatched. Germline loops: CDR1 SGHTA, CDR2 FQGNSA. As DNA, the CDR3 is TGTGCCAGCAGCTTAGGGCCAGCGGGGTACACAGATACGCAGTATTTT. Its protein is CASSLGPAGYTDTQYF.

J is TRBJ1-1 and V is TRBV4-1; D is ambiguous. The CDR3 spans 17 residues. CDR1 MGHRA and CDR2 YSYEKL come from the germline V gene. V was pared by 1 base and J by 1 base, with 16 bases between. The CDR3: CASSQGYGRQGNTEAFF. The CDR3 nucleotides are TGCGCCAGCAGCCAAGGGTACGGCAGGCAAGGGAACACTGAAGCTTTCTTT.

This clonotype has more than one count but fewer than ten. The chain recombines TRBV6-1 with TRBJ1-6, with a weak D call TRBD1 (6 bases). Germline V gives CDR1 MNHNS, CDR2 SASEGT. V was pared by 8 bases and J by 8 bases, with 16 bases between. This CDR3 comprises 14 residues. DNA of the CDR3: TGTGCCAGCGTGGGACACTTCAGAGATTCACCCCTCCACTTT. The encoded protein is CASVGHFRDSPLHF.

This clonotype showed up just a few times. This could be a read error, since a much larger clone is one nucleotide away. The chain recombines TRBV5-1 with TRBJ2-1; 9 bases agree with TRBD2. The closer fit of TRBJ2-7 to the DNA end suggests the J call may be wrong. Germline CDR1 and CDR2: SGHRS and YFSETQ. The CDR3 runs to 16 residues. CDR3 region: CASSLGLAVSYNEQYF. The CDR3 DNA follows: TGCGCCAGCAGCTTGGGACTAGCGGTCTCCTACAATGAGCAGTACTTC.

In its sample, this clonotype was seen a few times. The V and J genes are TRBV7-9 and TRBJ1-6; D gene uncertain. This CDR3 contains 15 residues. Trimming shortened V by 2 bases and J by 7 bases, and 12 bases separated the two germline ends. Germline CDR1 reads SEHNR; CDR2 reads FQNEAQ (reference sequence). DNA of the CDR3: TGTGCCAGCAGCTTAAAAGACTTCGGGAATTCACCCCTCCACTTT. Protein product: CASSLKDFGNSPLHF.

This clonotype was found a few times. The chain links TRBV15 to TRBJ2-4; D is unclear. Germline V lookup: CDR1 LNHNV, CDR2 YYDKDF (reference sequence). The CDR3 loop spans 12 amino acids. The V end lost 1 base, the J end lost 8 bases, and 6 bases lay between the germline ends. CDR3 DNA: TGTGCCACCAGCAGAGTTGGGTACATTCAGTACTTC. This codes for CATSRVGYIQYF.

This sequence joins TRBV6-2 or TRBV6-3 and TRBJ2-3; D gene uncertain. The ends were cut back, 9 bases at V and 4 bases at J, with 11 bases in the middle. The germline CDR1 and CDR2 sequences are MNHEY and SVGEGT. The CDR3 sequence is 12 residues long. The CDR3 sequence: CASNPRSDTQYF. CDR3 bases: TGTGCCAGTAATCCTAGGTCAGATACGCAGTATTTT.

This clonotype was detected only a few times. The chain couples TRBV29-1 to TRBJ1-1; D remains unclear. CDR3 length: 12 residues. Trimming cost V 3 bases and J 2 bases, with 7 bases left between them. Germline CDR1 reads SQVTM; CDR2 reads ANQGSEA. The chain's CDR3 is CSVDWANTEAFF. CDR3 in DNA: TGCAGCGTTGACTGGGCAAACACTGAAGCTTTCTTT.

The chain uses TRBV10-3 and TRBJ2-5, with 9 bases that match TRBD1. Germline CDR1 reads ENHRY; CDR2 reads SYGVKD. The ends lost 4 bases at V and 11 bases at J; junction bases unmatched: 11. The CDR3 has 14 residues. CDR3 residues: CAISGEQGAGEQYF. Here the CDR3 DNA reads TGTGCCATCAGTGGTGAACAGGGGGCGGGTGAGCAGTACTTC.

The rearrangement joins TRBV6-2 or TRBV6-3 to TRBJ1-6; D is unresolved. CDR1 is MNHEY, CDR2 SVGEGT, per germline. Trimming removed 8 bases at V and 3 bases at J, with 17 bases between. The CDR3 totals 16 residues. The CDR3 coding sequence is TGTGCCAGCGCTAAGAAGAGGTTAAACTATAATTCACCCCTCCACTTT. Translation gives CASAKKRLNYNSPLHF.

This chain connects TRBV14 to TRBJ2-3; the D gene is possibly TRBD1 (6 bases). V lost 4 bases and J 12 bases, leaving 17 bases between the germline ends. CDR1 is SGHDN and CDR2 is FVKESK in the germline V gene. The CDR3 extends over 13 amino acids. CDR3 in amino acids: CASSPGTRGRQYF. The CDR3 nucleotides read TGTGCCAGCAGCCCAGGGACCAGGGGTCGTCAGTATTTT.

There are many counts of this clonotype. J is TRBJ2-1 and V is TRBV7-9; D is unclear. This CDR3 is built from 17 residues. Trimming stripped 2 bases from V and 6 bases from J, with 20 bases between. Germline-derived CDR1 and CDR2 are SEHNR and FQNEAQ (reference sequence). For the CDR3, the DNA is TGTGCCAGCAGCTTAAATGGTGGCCTAAAGAGAGGCAATGAGCAGTTCTTC. This encodes CASSLNGGLKRGNEQFF.

This clonotype was seen a handful of times. This rearrangement joins TRBV6-5 to TRBJ2-1, with 14 bases identical to TRBD2. Germline V gives CDR1 MNHEY, CDR2 SVGAGI. V lost 5 bases, J lost 8 bases, and 11 bases stayed unmatched. This CDR3 comprises 17 residues. The CDR3 nucleotides read TGTGCCAGCAGTGACTGGACTAGCGGGAGGACTAGGGATGAGCAGTTCTTC. Translation gives CASSDWTSGRTRDEQFF.

The DNA for the CDR3 is TGCAGCGTTGCAGGGACAGGGCAGCCCCAGCATTTT. This sequence encodes CSVAGTGQPQHF. V and J are TRBV29-1 and TRBJ1-5, with TRBD1 matching over 9 bases. The trim removed 4 bases at V and 7 bases at J, leaving 2 bases unmatched. Looked up from germline, CDR1 is SQVTM and CDR2 is ANQGSEA. The CDR3 totals 12 residues.

V gene TRBV24-1 combines with J gene TRBJ2-6; 7 nucleotides line up with TRBD1. The CDR3 totals 15 residues. CDR1 is KGHDR and CDR2 is SFDVKD in the germline V gene. J gave up 2 bases and V 5 bases, and 2 bases lay outside the gene matches. CDR3 residues: CATSGTGAGANVLTF. CDR3 nucleotide sequence: TGTGCCACCAGTGGTACAGGGGCTGGGGCCAACGTCCTGACTTTC.

This chain uses TRBV4-1 with TRBJ2-1; the D gene could be TRBD1 or TRBD2 (5 bases each). The V gene's germline CDR1 is MGHRA and CDR2 YSYEKL. Trimming took off 8 bases at V and 9 bases at J, with 20 bases between the two ends. CDR3 length: 14 residues. As DNA, the CDR3 is TGCGCCAGCGGTACTTGGGGGACGCCCGGTGAGCAGTTCTTC. Translation: CASGTWGTPGEQFF.

This clonotype was recorded once. The chain employs TRBV5-1 and TRBJ2-7, with TRBD1 matching 9 bases. Germline trimming cut 4 bases from V and 3 bases from J; bases unmatched to any gene: 8. This CDR3 is built from 15 residues. The germline CDR1 and CDR2 sequences are SGHRS and YFSETQ. CDR3 residues: CASSPTWTGVYEQYF. The DNA of the CDR3 is TGCGCCAGCAGCCCGACCTGGACAGGGGTCTACGAGCAGTACTTC.

J is TRBJ2-1 and V is TRBV28, with 13 bases aligning to TRBD2. The CDR3 runs to 15 residues. Germline-derived CDR1 and CDR2 are MDHEN and SYDVKM. Losses at the gene ends were 4 bases for V and 5 bases for J; bases not matched to a gene: 2. CDR3 residues: CASSWGLAGNNEQFF. The CDR3 DNA follows: TGTGCCAGCAGTTGGGGACTAGCGGGAAACAATGAGCAGTTCTTC.

The rearrangement uses TRBV14 and TRBJ2-1; 12 nucleotides agree with TRBD2. The CDR3 length is 17 residues. The germline V gene has CDR1 SGHDN and CDR2 FVKESK. Germline trimming cut 4 bases from V and 0 bases from J; bases unmatched to any gene: 4. In nucleotides, the CDR3 is TGTGCCAGCAGCCGGACTAGCGGGGCAAGCTCCTACAATGAGCAGTTCTTC. It codes for CASSRTSGASSYNEQFF.

The chain couples TRBV5-1 to TRBJ2-3; 7 bases are a match to TRBD2. This CDR3 contains 19 residues. The trim removed 6 bases at V and 1 base at J, leaving 20 bases unmatched. Germline CDR1 and CDR2: SGHRS and YFSETQ. The CDR3 DNA reads TGCGCCAGCACCTCACTAGCGCGAGGGCGGGTCCGAGGCACAGATACGCAGTATTTT. Translating it yields CASTSLARGRVRGTDTQYF.

This clonotype showed up just a few times. The chain has TRBV11-2 and TRBJ2-1, with TRBD2 as a possible D gene (5 bases). Germline values: CDR1 SGHAT, CDR2 FQNNGV. Between the trimmed V and J ends, which lost 6 bases and 9 bases, there was a span of 15 bases. The CDR3 totals 13 residues. The CDR3 DNA reads TGTGCCAGCAGGGGAGACCTAGCTACTGAGCAGTTCTTC. Protein: CASRGDLATEQFF.